The 6 T cell receptor beta chains in this list originate from one sample, sequenced in a study of blood T cell repertoires in COVID-19. Assay used: immunoSEQ multiplex PCR; TCRdb lists only in-frame clones, some missing. The sample has around 170,000 clones; approximately 89% are singletons. Sequencing was carried out using peripheral blood. These receptors all come from a woman in her twenties or thirties with acute or convalescent COVID-19.

This chain connects TRBV6-5 to TRBJ2-5, with 9 bases identical to TRBD1. After removal of 5 bases from V and 6 bases from J, the junction contained 4 bases not matched to a gene. Germline CDR1 is MNHEY and CDR2 is SVGAGI. The CDR3 has 13 amino acids. CDR3 bases: TGTGCCAGCAGTCAGGGACAGGGCCAGACCCAGTACTTC. Encoded protein: CASSQGQGQTQYF.

The chain links TRBV3-1 (or the pseudogene TRBV3-2) to TRBJ1-1; D ambiguous. Trimming stripped 0 bases from V and 11 bases from J, with 7 bases between. From germline, CDR1 is LGHDT and CDR2 YNNKEL (reference sequence). CDR3 length: 11 residues. The CDR3 DNA follows: TGTGCCAGCAGCCAAGATCTGAGGGCTTTCTTT. Its translation is CASSQDLRAFF.

The chain couples TRBV2 to TRBJ1-2, with TRBD1 matching 9 bases. Trimming took 10 bases from V and 4 from J; bases not matched to a gene: 7. CDR3 length equals 13 residues. Germline assignment: CDR1 SNHLY and CDR2 FYNNEI. CDR3 nucleotides: TGTGCCAAAAGGACAGGGGAGGGCTATGGCTACACCTTC. This sequence encodes CAKRTGEGYGYTF.

CDR3 loop: CASSMWATNGELFF. The CDR3 DNA reads TGTGCCAGTAGTATGTGGGCGACTAACGGGGAGCTGTTTTTT. The chain carries TRBV19 and TRBJ2-2; TRBD2 is a possible D gene (5 bases). CDR1 and CDR2 from the germline V gene are LNHDA and SQIVND (reference sequence). With 3 bases removed from V and 7 bases from J, the gap between germline ends came to 12 bases. The CDR3 is made up of 14 amino acids.

The rearrangement links TRBV11-3 to TRBJ2-1; D possibly corresponds to TRBD2 (6 bases). V lost 5 bases to trimming and J lost 8 bases, with 13 bases between them. The CDR3 is made up of 13 amino acids. CDR1 SGHNT and CDR2 YENEEA come from the germline V gene. CDR3 sequence reads: CASSPEGRDEQFF. The CDR3 coding sequence is TGTGCCAGCAGCCCGGAGGGTCGGGATGAGCAGTTCTTC.

V gene TRBV5-1 combines with J gene TRBJ2-1; no reliable D call. Per germline, CDR1 SGHRS and CDR2 YFSETQ. This CDR3 has 11 residues. V was clipped by 1 base and J by 10 bases, with 6 bases between them. The CDR3 here is CASSLREEQFF. CDR3 nucleotide sequence: TGCGCCAGCAGCTTGCGTGAGGAGCAGTTCTTC.